This T cell receptor beta chain was found in a study of blood T cell repertoires in COVID-19. The V gene lost 1 base and the J gene lost 0 bases, with 13 bases spanning the gap. The CDR3 extends over 16 amino acids. Per germline, CDR1 MNHNY and CDR2 SVGAGI (reference sequence). Some clones are missing from TCRdb's copy, which holds only in-frame ones; the method was immunoSEQ multiplex PCR. This table has about 250,000 clones, 70% to 90% appearing once. The sequenced sample was peripheral blood. This sequence was found in a man younger than 30 with active or convalescent COVID-19. V gene TRBV6-6 combines with J gene TRBJ2-7, with D possibly matching TRBD2 (7 bases). The CDR3 reads CASSYWGGGGSYEQYF. DNA for the CDR3: TGTGCCAGCAGTTACTGGGGGGGCGGTGGCTCCTACGAGCAGTACTTC.